The clone carrying this T cell receptor (beta chain) occurred many times. Its antigen is not identified. Trimming took off 5 bases at V and 3 bases at J, with 15 bases between the two ends. The CDR3 loop spans 14 amino acids. CDR1 and CDR2 from the germline V gene are DFQATT and SNEGSKA (reference sequence). The data belong to a study of metastatic and nonmetastatic thyroid tumors. Whole-study findings and limits: Patients with malignant thyroid tumors reportedly had significantly higher TCR beta diversity than those with benign nodules, in blood and tumor.

Using MiXCR, TCRdb reanalyzed the PCR reads. Of under 50,000 clones in the sample, over 20% were seen once. Nobody among the patients had been given any treatment before thyroid surgery. The chain couples TRBV20-1 to TRBJ2-3; D might be TRBD2 (5 bases). Sequencing used blood. The sequence derives from a male donor with papillary thyroid cancer or a benign thyroid nodule (not recorded which). Some clones in this sample may be carry-over from other donors' samples. The CDR3 loop reads CSAREQRGTDTQYF. The CDR3, as DNA: TGCAGTGCTCGGGAACAAAGAGGGACAGATACGCAGTATTTT.